The next 19 T cell receptor beta chains were all read from a single sample in a study of T cell responses to AZD1222 COVID-19 vaccine. Method: immunoSEQ multiplex PCR; TCRdb's copy keeps in-frame clones and lacks some. The sample includes some 140,000 clones, roughly 90% of them seen just once. This specimen was peripheral blood, taken on day 0 of AZD1222 vaccination. The receptor source for this set is an adult in good health.

The gene calls are TRBV7-2 and TRBJ1-5, with D hard to call. The germline V gene encodes CDR1 SGHTA and CDR2 FQGNSA. V was clipped by 5 bases and J by 1 base, with 9 bases between them. The CDR3 is made up of 14 amino acids. In DNA, the CDR3 is TGTGCCAGCAGCCAAGGACCGAGCAATCAGCCCCAGCATTTT. It yields the protein CASSQGPSNQPQHF.

V and J are TRBV6-5 and TRBJ2-3; no reliable D call. The V gene's germline CDR1 is MNHEY and CDR2 SVGAGI. Trimming left V 8 bases short and J 0 bases short, with 15 bases between. There are 15 residues in the CDR3. CDR3 loop: CASPHQLASTDTQYF. The CDR3 DNA follows: TGTGCCAGCCCCCATCAACTGGCTAGCACAGATACGCAGTATTTT.

The genes are TRBV24-1 and TRBJ2-5, with D perhaps TRBD2 (5 bases). The germline gives CDR1 KGHDR, CDR2 SFDVKD. The CDR3 totals 13 residues. The V gene lost 3 bases and the J gene lost 2 bases, with 6 bases spanning the gap. In DNA, the CDR3 is TGTGCCACCAGTGATCGGGGACAAGAGACCCAGTACTTC. The encoded protein is CATSDRGQETQYF.

In nucleotides, the CDR3 is TGTGCCAGTAGTGAACAGGGAGGTCAGCCCCAGCATTTT. As protein: CASSEQGGQPQHF. The chain has TRBV19 and TRBJ1-5; a weak D match, TRBD1 (6 bases). This CDR3 is 13 amino acids long. V dropped 5 bases and J dropped 6 bases, with 11 bases sitting between them. Looked up from germline, CDR1 is LNHDA and CDR2 is SQIVND (reference sequence).

This rearrangement joins TRBV10-3 to TRBJ1-6, with 8 bases fitting TRBD1. CDR1 is ENHRY, CDR2 SYGVKD, per germline. The CDR3 has 14 residues. Trimming cost V 4 bases and J 7 bases; bases outside gene matches: 3. CDR3 residues: CAISGQGNNSPLHF. CDR3 coding DNA: TGTGCCATCAGTGGACAGGGGAACAATTCACCCCTCCACTTT.

The chain joins TRBV28 to TRBJ2-7; D ambiguous. With 10 bases removed from V and 4 bases from J, the gap between germline ends came to 14 bases. Germline V lookup: CDR1 MDHEN, CDR2 SYDVKM. The CDR3 has 12 amino acids. CDR3 bases: TGTGCCACCAACGAAAACAGTTACGAGCAGTACTTC. It is translated as CATNENSYEQYF.

This clone was detected a few times. CDR3 protein: CASSDRGNSPLHF. The CDR3 nucleotides read TGTGCCAGCAGTGACAGGGGTAATTCACCCCTCCACTTT. The V call is TRBV6-4, the J call TRBJ1-6; possible D gene TRBD1, 5 bases. The V gene lost 2 bases and the J gene lost 6 bases, with 5 bases spanning the gap. Germline lookup yields CDR1 MRHNA and CDR2 SNTAGT. The CDR3 spans 13 residues.

V usage is TRBV28 and J usage is TRBJ1-4; TRBD1 matches at 8 bases. The J segment lost 8 bases and the V segment lost 6 bases, leaving 14 bases of the junction unmatched. The germline CDR1 and CDR2 sequences are MDHEN and SYDVKM. The CDR3 covers 16 residues. The CDR3 sequence: CASRSGGDGLLEKLFF. In nucleotides, the CDR3 is TGTGCCAGCAGGTCAGGGGGCGATGGTTTGTTGGAAAAACTGTTTTTT.

This chain joins TRBV6-2 or TRBV6-3 and TRBJ2-1; D remains unclear. Germline V gene lookup returns CDR1 MNHEY and CDR2 SVGEGT. V was pared by 6 bases and J by 6 bases, with 12 bases between. The CDR3 consists of 13 residues. DNA of the CDR3: TGTGCCAGCAGCCAGCCCCCAGTCAATGAGCAGTTCTTC. This translates into CASSQPPVNEQFF.

The rearrangement links TRBV7-9 to TRBJ2-1; 12 nucleotides align to TRBD2. Germline-derived CDR1 and CDR2 are SEHNR and FQNEAQ (reference sequence). V dropped 5 bases and J dropped 2; count of bases not matched to a gene: 13. The CDR3 covers 19 residues. The CDR3 coding sequence is TGTGCCAGCAGCCCCCGGACTAGCGGGACCCACCGGACCTACAATGAGCAGTTCTTC. It translates to CASSPRTSGTHRTYNEQFF.

The CDR3 nucleotides read TGTGCCAGCAGCTTTCAAGGTGGGCGAACCTACGAGCAGTACTTC. It codes for CASSFQGGRTYEQYF. The chain combines TRBV7-9 with TRBJ2-7; no definite D call. V was pared by 3 bases and J by 2 bases, with 14 bases between. CDR3 size: 15 residues. Germline CDR1 SEHNR, CDR2 FQNEAQ (reference sequence).

The chain joins TRBV2 to TRBJ1-2; 7 nucleotides line up with TRBD1. V shed 8 bases and J 4 bases; nucleotides not matched to a gene: 10. CDR3 length: 14 residues. CDR1 is SNHLY and CDR2 is FYNNEI in the germline V gene. CDR3 amino acids: CASLDFRGIYGYTF. DNA for the CDR3: TGTGCCAGCTTGGATTTCAGGGGGATCTATGGCTACACCTTC.

V gene TRBV6-5 combines with J gene TRBJ1-5, with 8 bases matching TRBD1. CDR1 MNHEY and CDR2 SVGAGI come from the germline V gene. Losses at the gene ends were 4 bases for V and 1 base for J; bases not matched to a gene: 0. The CDR3 consists of 14 residues. In nucleotides, the CDR3 is TGTGCCAGCAGTTGGGACAGGAGCAATCAGCCCCAGCATTTT. Residues: CASSWDRSNQPQHF.

The rearrangement links TRBV7-3 to TRBJ1-2, with a tentative D call TRBD1 (5 bases). V was clipped by 2 bases and J by 2 bases, with 9 bases between them. Germline assignment: CDR1 SGHTA and CDR2 FQGTGA. This CDR3 has 14 residues. The CDR3 nucleotides read TGTGCCAGCAGCTTAGTCGGGGGAAACTATGGCTACACCTTC. This translates into CASSLVGGNYGYTF.

This clone has a single count. The chain couples TRBV5-1 to TRBJ2-2; a possible D gene is TRBD1 (5 bases). Trimming stripped 3 bases from V and 1 base from J, with 7 bases between. This CDR3 has 14 amino acids. In germline, CDR1 is SGHRS, CDR2 YFSETQ. The CDR3 DNA sequence: TGCGCCAGCAGCTCCGGACAGAACACCGGGGAGCTGTTTTTT. Translating it yields CASSSGQNTGELFF.

The chain has TRBV29-1 and TRBJ2-2, with 13 bases aligning to TRBD2. Germline V CDR1 and CDR2: SQVTM, ANQGSEA. The CDR3 is 18 amino acids. Trimming took 5 bases from V and 0 from J; bases not matched to a gene: 9. The CDR3 DNA reads TGCAGCGTTCTATCCAACACTAGCGGGGGGGCGAACACCGGGGAGCTGTTTTTT. Residues: CSVLSNTSGGANTGELFF.

This chain uses TRBV10-1 with TRBJ1-3; D perhaps matches TRBD1 (5 bases). The CDR3 has 13 amino acids. Trimming removed 6 bases from V and 3 bases from J, with 9 bases in between. Per germline, CDR1 WNHNN and CDR2 SYGVQD (reference sequence). The CDR3, as DNA: TGCGCCAGCAGCCCGGGGCTTGGAAACACCATATATTTT. Translated: CASSPGLGNTIYF.

This clone came up once. The chain recombines TRBV28 with TRBJ2-1; 13 bases fit TRBD2. Looked up from germline, CDR1 is MDHEN and CDR2 is SYDVKM. V lost 4 bases and J lost 8; bases outside the gene matches: 8. The CDR3 has 16 residues. The CDR3 DNA sequence: TGTGCCAGCAGTTCCGTTCGGACTAGCGGGAGCTATGAGCAGTTCTTC. Translating gives CASSSVRTSGSYEQFF.

This rearrangement joins TRBV9 to TRBJ2-1, with a tentative D call TRBD2 (6 bases). Trimming pared 1 base from V and 1 base from J, leaving 18 bases between. The CDR3 is 18 residues long. Germline CDR1 is SGDLS and CDR2 is YYNGEE. The CDR3 coding sequence is TGTGCCAGCAGCGTATCCGGGGACTTCAGATTTTCCTACAATGAGCAGTTCTTC. It encodes CASSVSGDFRFSYNEQFF.